The T cell receptor (beta chain) described here comes from a study of T cell repertoires in cytomegalovirus infection. About the research overall: Indications of both CMV infection and matching HLA type were provided by public TCR beta signatures.

From the reads, TCRdb called clonotypes with MiXCR, one entry per CDR3 protein. The table includes about 740,000 distinct CDR3 sequences, 30% to 35% detected once. This clonotype was detected many times. Its antigen is not identified. Study-wide findings and caveats: The cumulative frequency of public TCR beta families identified carriers of CMV plus the relevant HLA. Dominating the ex vivo response were HLA-C-restricted CMV-specific TCR beta clonotypes.

V was cut by 1 base and J by 1 base, with 12 bases left in between. The CDR3 length is 16 residues. Germline CDR1 is SGHTA and CDR2 is FQGNSA. The material sequenced was cultured PBMCs, taken from culture after CMV antigen stimulation. The sequence came from a human donor in good health (CMV status not recorded). Some clones in this sample may be carry-over from other donors' samples. The rearrangement joins TRBV7-2 to TRBJ2-3; D is possibly TRBD2 (6 bases). The CDR3 loop reads CASSLGVGLRTDTQYF. As DNA, the CDR3 is TGTGCCAGCAGCTTAGGGGTGGGACTCCGCACAGATACGCAGTATTTT.